These 19 T cell receptor beta chains were sequenced from one sample in a study of cytomegalovirus exposure and HLA in healthy donors. A multiplex PCR was run with 60 Vbeta primers and 13 Jbeta primers. The repertoire was sequenced with immunoSEQ multiplex PCR; TCRdb's copy has only in-frame clones and lacks some. The sample has about 110,000 clones; about 70% are singletons. The sequenced sample was PBMCs. All receptors come from a woman in her fifties or sixties in good health and CMV-seropositive.

This clone occurred a few times. DNA for the CDR3: TGTGCCAGCAAAGAAGACGGGGGGCGGATCACTGAAGCTTTCTTT. This codes for CASKEDGGRITEAFF. This chain connects TRBV7-2 to TRBJ1-1, with D possibly being TRBD1 (6 bases). Trimming took 7 bases from V and 4 from J, leaving 19 bases between them. This CDR3 is 15 amino acids long. CDR1 is SGHTA and CDR2 is FQGNSA in the germline V gene.

The V and J genes are TRBV18 and TRBJ2-7; 11 bases are a match to TRBD1. Germline V gene lookup returns CDR1 KGHSH and CDR2 LQKENI. The CDR3 spans 17 residues. The trim removed 4 bases at V and 3 bases at J, leaving 11 bases unmatched. The CDR3 loop is CASSLRPWGQGDYEQYF. The CDR3, as DNA: TGTGCCAGCTCACTCAGGCCGTGGGGACAGGGGGACTACGAGCAGTACTTC.

V is TRBV6-1 and J is TRBJ1-5, with a possible D match to TRBD1 (6 bases). Germline V gene lookup returns CDR1 MNHNS and CDR2 SASEGT. Trimming removed 6 bases from V and 3 bases from J, with 15 bases in between. The CDR3 has 15 amino acids. In DNA form, the CDR3 reads TGTGCCAGCAGCGAGGGACATCTTCCCAATCAGCCCCAGCATTTT. Encoded protein: CASSEGHLPNQPQHF.

J is TRBJ2-1 and V is TRBV5-5; 9 nucleotides agree with TRBD1. Germline V gene data show CDR1 as SGHKS and CDR2 as YYEKEE (reference sequence). The CDR3 length is 14 residues. The ends lost 4 bases at V and 8 bases at J; junction bases unmatched: 7. The CDR3 DNA follows: TGTGCCAGCAGCCCGACAGGGGGTATGGATGAGCAGTTCTTC. Amino acids: CASSPTGGMDEQFF.

The chain has TRBV28 and TRBJ1-2; D unclear. The CDR3 runs to 12 residues. Germline V lookup: CDR1 MDHEN, CDR2 SYDVKM. Between the trimmed V and J ends, which lost 3 bases and 3 bases, there was a span of 5 bases. CDR3 loop: CASSLRDYGYTF. The CDR3 DNA reads TGTGCCAGCAGTTTGAGAGACTATGGCTACACCTTC.

CDR3 sequence reads: CASSLVQNYGYTF. The CDR3 DNA sequence: TGTGCCAGCAGCTTAGTACAGAACTATGGCTACACCTTC. The chain has TRBV7-2 and TRBJ1-2; D is unresolved. CDR1 SGHTA and CDR2 FQGNSA come from the germline V gene. The length of the CDR3 is 13 residues. Trimming cost V 1 base and J 2 bases, with 5 bases left between them.

The rearrangement uses TRBV5-6 and TRBJ2-7; D not certain. Trimming pared 0 bases from V and 6 bases from J, leaving 7 bases between. The CDR3 is made up of 12 amino acids. Looked up from germline, CDR1 is SGHDT and CDR2 is YYEEEE. This CDR3 reads CASSLVVSEQYF. In DNA, the CDR3 is TGTGCCAGCAGCTTGGTTGTGAGCGAGCAGTACTTC. Based on the CDR3 plus reference TRBV5-6 and TRBJ2-7, the full variable domain is DAGVTQSPTHLIKTRGQQVTLRCSPKSGHDTVSWYQQALGQGPQFIFQYYEEEERQRGNFPDRFSGHQFPNYSSELNVNALLLGDSALYLCASSLVVSEQYFGPGTRLTVT.

The chain combines TRBV7-2 with TRBJ1-2; D remains ambiguous. Germline-derived CDR1 and CDR2 are SGHTA and FQGNSA. The CDR3 runs 15 residues. Trimming removed 5 bases from V and 6 bases from J, with 19 bases in between. CDR3 region: CASSPLRRVVDGYTF. DNA of the CDR3: TGTGCCAGCAGCCCCCTCCGTCGGGTTGTTGATGGCTACACCTTC.

As to this clone: This CDR3 is also generated by other DNA sequences in the sample. The chain recombines TRBV30 with TRBJ2-7, with TRBD1 matching over 9 bases. The length of the CDR3 is 14 residues. The V gene's germline CDR1 is GTSNPN and CDR2 SVGIG (reference sequence). The V and J ends lost 3 bases and 4 bases, in that order; junction bases with no gene match: 7. CDR3 nucleotides: TGTGCCTGGAGGACGCCGGGACAGGGTTACGAGCAGTACTTC. It translates to CAWRTPGQGYEQYF. The variable domain in full, completed from reference TRBV30 and TRBJ2-7, reads SQTIHQWPATLVQPVGSPLSLECTVEGTSNPNLYWYRQAAGRGLQLLFYSVGIGQISSEVPQNLSASRPQDRQFILSSKKLLLSDSGFYLCAWRTPGQGYEQYFGPGTRLTVT.

The chain carries TRBV7-8 and TRBJ1-4; 9 bases are shared with TRBD1. Germline V lookup: CDR1 SGHVS, CDR2 FQNEAQ. With 2 bases clipped from V and 7 bases from J, the junction kept 8 bases outside the gene matches. CDR3 size: 16 residues. The CDR3 spells CASSLMTGGGGEKLFF. The CDR3 nucleotides are TGTGCCAGCAGCTTAATGACAGGGGGTGGGGGTGAAAAACTGTTTTTT.

V and J are TRBV30 and TRBJ2-3, with TRBD2 matching 7 bases. J was trimmed by 2 bases and V by 8 bases; bases with no gene match: 7. Germline CDR1 is GTSNPN and CDR2 is SVGIG (reference sequence). The length of the CDR3 is 13 residues. CDR3 sequence (DNA): TGTGCCGGGGGAGGGATCTACACAGATACGCAGTATTTT. Residues: CAGGGIYTDTQYF. Variable domain in full (rest from reference TRBV30 and TRBJ2-3): SQTIHQWPATLVQPVGSPLSLECTVEGTSNPNLYWYRQAAGRGLQLLFYSVGIGQISSEVPQNLSASRPQDRQFILSSKKLLLSDSGFYLCAGGGIYTDTQYFGPGTRLTVL.

This rearrangement joins TRBV30 to TRBJ2-3, with 8 bases identical to TRBD1. V shed 2 bases, J shed 3 bases, and the junction held 1 base outside the gene matches. CDR1 is GTSNPN, CDR2 SVGIG, per germline (reference sequence). The CDR3 consists of 13 residues. The CDR3 is CAWSRDRTDTQYF. The CDR3 nucleotides are TGTGCCTGGAGTCGGGACAGGACAGATACGCAGTATTTT.

The chain couples TRBV6-6 to TRBJ1-5; tentative D call: TRBD1 (6 bases). Germline V gene lookup returns CDR1 MNHNY and CDR2 SVGAGI (reference sequence). This CDR3 has 15 amino acids. The germline V and J ends were trimmed by 5 bases and 0 bases, with 11 bases remaining between them. The CDR3 bases are TGTGCCAGCAGTCCAGGGGTCTATAGCAATCAGCCCCAGCATTTT. Its protein is CASSPGVYSNQPQHF.

The V and J genes are TRBV7-2 and TRBJ1-1; possible D gene TRBD1, 6 bases. The CDR3 contains 14 residues. Trimming took 0 bases from V and 1 from J, leaving 6 bases between them. CDR1 and CDR2 from the germline V gene are SGHTA and FQGNSA. CDR3 bases: TGTGCCAGCAGCTTAGCGGGGGCGAACACTGAAGCTTTCTTT. Translated: CASSLAGANTEAFF. The entire variable domain, with the rest obtained from reference TRBV7-2 and TRBJ1-1, is as follows: GAGVSQSPSNKVTEKGKDVELRCDPISGHTALYWYRQSLGQGLEFLIYFQGNSAPDKSGLPSDRFSAERTGGSVSTLTIQRTQQEDSAVYLCASSLAGANTEAFFGQGTRLTVV.

This chain uses TRBV28 with TRBJ1-2; a possible D gene is TRBD1 (6 bases). The CDR3 length is 13 residues. CDR1 and CDR2 from the germline V gene are MDHEN and SYDVKM. V was shortened by 3 bases and J by 5 bases, with 10 bases between the two germline ends. CDR3 nucleotides: TGTGCCAGCAGTTTGGGGGCGCCTTATGGCTACACCTTC. The encoded protein is CASSLGAPYGYTF.

This clone was observed a few times. The CDR3 nucleotides are TGTGCCTGGAAAAAGGGGGTGGCTTCACCCCTCCACTTT. This codes for CAWKKGVASPLHF. V and J are TRBV30 and TRBJ1-6, with a possible D match to TRBD1 (6 bases). CDR1 and CDR2 from the germline V gene are GTSNPN and SVGIG (reference sequence). V shed 4 bases and J shed 9 bases, with 13 bases lying between them. The CDR3 is 13 residues long.

This clone was counted a few times. This sequence joins TRBV6-4 and TRBJ2-7; a possible D gene is TRBD1 (5 bases). V lost 0 bases and J lost 4, with 7 bases in between. This CDR3 contains 13 residues. The germline CDR1 and CDR2 sequences are MRHNA and SNTAGT. The DNA for the CDR3 is TGTGCCAGCAGTGACTCGACAGTTTACGAGCAGTACTTC. Its protein is CASSDSTVYEQYF.

The V and J genes are TRBV27 and TRBJ1-2; the match to TRBD1 covers 8 bases. Germline V gene sequence: CDR1 MNHEY, CDR2 SMNVEV (reference sequence). The CDR3 is 13 amino acids. The CDR3 here is CATLDRGGYGYTF. The CDR3, as DNA: TGTGCTACTCTTGACAGGGGAGGCTATGGCTACACCTTC.

The chain joins TRBV6-1 to TRBJ2-3; maybe TRBD2 (6 bases). Trimming removed 4 bases at V and 4 bases at J, with 21 bases between. This CDR3 spans 17 amino acids. Germline V lookup: CDR1 MNHNS, CDR2 SASEGT. CDR3 nucleotides: TGTGCCAGCAGTGGCCCTTTGCGGGCGGGGAAGTCAGATACGCAGTATTTT. Its protein product is CASSGPLRAGKSDTQYF.